This T cell receptor beta chain appears in the sequencing data of a study of blood T cell repertoires in COVID-19. As for the study in general: Researchers got acute and convalescent COVID-19 samples from the United States, Italy and Spain. PBMCs, B-cell-depleted T cells, or T cells were the source of the cDNA or gDNA that made up the material.

As processed by the authors: By means of reference gene primer amplification, nucleated cell counts were estimated. TCRdb keeps only in-frame clones here, not all; method: immunoSEQ multiplex PCR. The V and J calls and clone size are taken from that table; D and trimming were inferred from the DNA. The table lists roughly 230,000 clones, 75% to 90% of them singletons. Germline V gives CDR1 SGHTA, CDR2 FQGNSA. The CDR3 contains 15 residues. The V end was cut by 6 bases, the J end by 0 bases, with 13 bases between. The sample comprised peripheral blood. The J gene is TRBJ2-3, the V gene TRBV7-2; tentatively, D is TRBD2 (6 bases). The receptor comes from a woman aged 40-49 years who had recovered from COVID-19. CDR3 amino acids: CASRLLAASTDTQYF. CDR3 in DNA: TGTGCCAGCAGATTACTAGCTGCTAGCACAGATACGCAGTATTTT.